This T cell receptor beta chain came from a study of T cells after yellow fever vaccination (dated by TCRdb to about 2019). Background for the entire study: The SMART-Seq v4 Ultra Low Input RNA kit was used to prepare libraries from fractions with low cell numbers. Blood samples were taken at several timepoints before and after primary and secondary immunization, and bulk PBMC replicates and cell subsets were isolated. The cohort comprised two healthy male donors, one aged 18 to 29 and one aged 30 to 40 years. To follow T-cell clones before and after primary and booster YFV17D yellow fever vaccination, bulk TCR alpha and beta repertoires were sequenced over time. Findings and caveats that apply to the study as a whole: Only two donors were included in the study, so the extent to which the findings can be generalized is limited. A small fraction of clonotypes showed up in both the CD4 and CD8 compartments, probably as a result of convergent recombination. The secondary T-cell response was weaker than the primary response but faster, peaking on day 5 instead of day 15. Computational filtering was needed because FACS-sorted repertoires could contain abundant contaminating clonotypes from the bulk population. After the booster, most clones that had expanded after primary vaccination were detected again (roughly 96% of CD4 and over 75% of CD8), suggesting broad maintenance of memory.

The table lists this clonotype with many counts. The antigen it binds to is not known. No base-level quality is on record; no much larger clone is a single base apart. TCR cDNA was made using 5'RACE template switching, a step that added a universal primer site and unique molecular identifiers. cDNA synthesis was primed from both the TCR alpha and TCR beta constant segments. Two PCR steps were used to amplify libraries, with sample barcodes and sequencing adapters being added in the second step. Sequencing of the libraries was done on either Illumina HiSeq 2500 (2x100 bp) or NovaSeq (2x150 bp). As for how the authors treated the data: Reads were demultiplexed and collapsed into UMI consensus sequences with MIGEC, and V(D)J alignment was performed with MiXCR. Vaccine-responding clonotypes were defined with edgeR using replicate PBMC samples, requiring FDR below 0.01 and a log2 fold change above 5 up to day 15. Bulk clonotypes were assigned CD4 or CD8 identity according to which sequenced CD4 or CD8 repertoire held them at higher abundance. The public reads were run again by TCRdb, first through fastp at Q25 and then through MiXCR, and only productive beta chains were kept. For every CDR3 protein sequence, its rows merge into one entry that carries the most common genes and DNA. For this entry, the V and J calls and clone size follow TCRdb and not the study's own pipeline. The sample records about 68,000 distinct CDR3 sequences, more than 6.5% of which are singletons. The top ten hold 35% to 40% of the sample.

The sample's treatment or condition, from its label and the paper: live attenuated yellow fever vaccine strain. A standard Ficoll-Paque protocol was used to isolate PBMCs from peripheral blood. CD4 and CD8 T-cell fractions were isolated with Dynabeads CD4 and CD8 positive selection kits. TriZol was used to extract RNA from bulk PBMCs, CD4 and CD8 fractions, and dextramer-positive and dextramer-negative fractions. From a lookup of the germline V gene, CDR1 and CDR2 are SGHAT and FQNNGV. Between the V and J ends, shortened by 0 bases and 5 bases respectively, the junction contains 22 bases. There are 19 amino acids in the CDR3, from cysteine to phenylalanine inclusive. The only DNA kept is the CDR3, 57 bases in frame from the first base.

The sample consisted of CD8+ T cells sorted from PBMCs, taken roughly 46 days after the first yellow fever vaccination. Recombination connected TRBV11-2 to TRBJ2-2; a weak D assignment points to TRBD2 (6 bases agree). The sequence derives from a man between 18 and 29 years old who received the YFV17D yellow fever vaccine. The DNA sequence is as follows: TGTGCCAGCAGCTTAGAGGGGTGGGTAGCGGCAGACGGTACCGGGGAGCTGTTTTTT. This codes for CASSLEGWVAADGTGELFF.